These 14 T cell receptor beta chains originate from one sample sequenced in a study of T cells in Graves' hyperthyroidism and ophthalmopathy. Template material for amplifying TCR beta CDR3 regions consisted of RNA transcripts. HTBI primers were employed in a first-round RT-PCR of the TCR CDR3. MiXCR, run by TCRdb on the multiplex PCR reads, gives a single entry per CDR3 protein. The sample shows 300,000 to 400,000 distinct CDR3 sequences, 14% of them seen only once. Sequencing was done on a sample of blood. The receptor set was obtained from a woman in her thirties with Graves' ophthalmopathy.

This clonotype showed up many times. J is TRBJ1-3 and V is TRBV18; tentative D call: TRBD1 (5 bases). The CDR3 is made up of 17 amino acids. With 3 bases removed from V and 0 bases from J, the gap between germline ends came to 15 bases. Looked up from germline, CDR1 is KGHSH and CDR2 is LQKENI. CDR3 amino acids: CASSPRDFQLSGNTIYF. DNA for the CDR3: TGTGCCAGCTCACCCCGGGACTTCCAGCTCTCTGGAAACACCATATATTTT.

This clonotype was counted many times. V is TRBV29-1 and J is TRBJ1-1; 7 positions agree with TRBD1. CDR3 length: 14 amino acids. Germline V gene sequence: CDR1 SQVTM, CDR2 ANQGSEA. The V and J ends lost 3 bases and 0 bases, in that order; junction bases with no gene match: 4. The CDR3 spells CSVDRQGLNTEAFF. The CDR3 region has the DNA TGCAGCGTTGACCGACAGGGATTGAACACTGAAGCTTTCTTT.

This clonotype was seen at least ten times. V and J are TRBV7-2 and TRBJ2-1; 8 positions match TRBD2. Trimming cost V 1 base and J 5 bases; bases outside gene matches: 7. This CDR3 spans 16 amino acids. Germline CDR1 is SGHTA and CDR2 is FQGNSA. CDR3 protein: CASSLESSGYHNEQFF. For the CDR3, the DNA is TGTGCCAGCAGCTTAGAATCTAGCGGGTACCACAATGAGCAGTTCTTC.

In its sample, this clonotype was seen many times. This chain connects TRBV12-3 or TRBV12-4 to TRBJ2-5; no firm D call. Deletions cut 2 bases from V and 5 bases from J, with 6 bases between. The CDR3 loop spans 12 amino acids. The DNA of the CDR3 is TGTGCCAGCAGTTTACAGGTCGAGACCCAGTACTTC. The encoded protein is CASSLQVETQYF.

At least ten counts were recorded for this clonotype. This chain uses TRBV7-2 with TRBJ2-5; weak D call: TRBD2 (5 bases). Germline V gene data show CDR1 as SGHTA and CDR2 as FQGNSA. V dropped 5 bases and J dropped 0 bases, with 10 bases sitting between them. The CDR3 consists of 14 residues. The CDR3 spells CASSHRRDQETQYF. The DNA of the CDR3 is TGTGCCAGCAGCCACCGGCGGGACCAAGAGACCCAGTACTTC. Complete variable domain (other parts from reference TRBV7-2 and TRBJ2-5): GAGVSQSPSNKVTEKGKDVELRCDPISGHTALYWYRQSLGQGLEFLIYFQGNSAPDKSGLPSDRFSAERTGGSVSTLTIQRTQQEDSAVYLCASSHRRDQETQYFGPGTRLLVL.

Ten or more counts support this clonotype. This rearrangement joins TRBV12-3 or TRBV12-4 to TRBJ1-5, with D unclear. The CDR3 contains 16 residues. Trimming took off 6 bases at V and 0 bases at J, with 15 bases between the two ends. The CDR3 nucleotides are TGTGCCAGCAGCCCCCGTTTAAGAGCTAGCAATCAGCCCCAGCATTTT. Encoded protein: CASSPRLRASNQPQHF.

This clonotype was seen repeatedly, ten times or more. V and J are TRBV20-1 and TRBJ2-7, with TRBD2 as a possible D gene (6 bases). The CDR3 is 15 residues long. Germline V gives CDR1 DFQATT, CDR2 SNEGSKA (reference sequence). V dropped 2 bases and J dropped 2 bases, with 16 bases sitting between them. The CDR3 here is CSARFPGLTTYEQYF. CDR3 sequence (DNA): TGCAGTGCTAGATTCCCGGGACTTACGACCTACGAGCAGTACTTC.

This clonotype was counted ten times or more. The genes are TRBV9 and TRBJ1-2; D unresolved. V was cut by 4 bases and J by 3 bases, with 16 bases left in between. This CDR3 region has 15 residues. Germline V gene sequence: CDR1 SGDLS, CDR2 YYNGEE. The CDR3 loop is CASSTGRRVDYGYTF. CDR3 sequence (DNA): TGTGCCAGCAGCACCGGGAGGAGGGTCGACTATGGCTACACCTTC.

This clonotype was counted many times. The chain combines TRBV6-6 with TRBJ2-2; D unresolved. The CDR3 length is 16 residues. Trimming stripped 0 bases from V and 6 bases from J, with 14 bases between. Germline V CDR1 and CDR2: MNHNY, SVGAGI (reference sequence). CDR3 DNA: TGTGCCAGCAGTTACTCGACAAGTTCGGTAGCCGGGGAGCTGTTTTTT. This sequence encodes CASSYSTSSVAGELFF.

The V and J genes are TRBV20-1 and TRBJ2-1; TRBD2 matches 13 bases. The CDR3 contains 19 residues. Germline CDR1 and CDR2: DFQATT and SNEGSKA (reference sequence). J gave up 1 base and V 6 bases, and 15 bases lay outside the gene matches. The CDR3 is CSAITELLTSGGSYNEQFF. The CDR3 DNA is TGCAGTGCCATAACCGAGCTATTGACTAGCGGGGGGTCCTACAATGAGCAGTTCTTC.

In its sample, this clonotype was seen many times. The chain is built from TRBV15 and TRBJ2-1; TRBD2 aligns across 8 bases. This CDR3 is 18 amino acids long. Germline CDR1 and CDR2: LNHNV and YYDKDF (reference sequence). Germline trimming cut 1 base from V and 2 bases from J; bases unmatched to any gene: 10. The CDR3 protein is CATSRGLDGRGAYNEQFF. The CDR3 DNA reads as TGTGCCACCAGCAGAGGCCTGGACGGGCGGGGGGCCTACAATGAGCAGTTCTTC.

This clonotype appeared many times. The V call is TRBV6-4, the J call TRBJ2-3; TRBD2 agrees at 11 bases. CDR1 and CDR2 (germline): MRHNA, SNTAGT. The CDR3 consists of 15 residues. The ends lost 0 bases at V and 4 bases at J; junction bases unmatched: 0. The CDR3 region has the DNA TGTGCCAGCAGTGACTCTAGCGGGGGGGCAGATACGCAGTATTTT. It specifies CASSDSSGGADTQYF.

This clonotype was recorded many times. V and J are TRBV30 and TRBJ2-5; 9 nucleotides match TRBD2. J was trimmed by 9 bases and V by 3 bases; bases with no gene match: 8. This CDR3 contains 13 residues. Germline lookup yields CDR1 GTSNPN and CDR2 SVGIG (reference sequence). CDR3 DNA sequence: TGTGCCTGGAGGGCAGTGCGGGAGGGAGCCCAGTACTTC. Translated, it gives CAWRAVREGAQYF.

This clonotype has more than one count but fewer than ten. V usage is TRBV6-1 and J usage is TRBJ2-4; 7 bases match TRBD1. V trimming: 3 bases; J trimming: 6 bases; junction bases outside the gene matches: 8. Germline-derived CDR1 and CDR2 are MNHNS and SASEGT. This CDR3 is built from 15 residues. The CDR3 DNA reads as TGTGCCAGCAGTGACCTTAGGGACAGTTTAAACATTCAGTACTTC. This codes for CASSDLRDSLNIQYF.